These 21 T cell receptor beta chains originate from one sample sequenced in a study of radiation and T cells in renal cell carcinoma. This table comes from immunoSEQ multiplex PCR, and its TCRdb copy is limited to in-frame clones, with some not included. The data contain more than 100,000 clones, 88% of them seen just once; the ten biggest clones take up over 4.5%. Time point indicated: blood 2 weeks post-SBRT. Noted treatment: 15 Gy SBRT to primary tumor, nephrectomy 4 weeks later. Sequences were derived from blood, sampled from a patient whose treatment included radiotherapy and nephrectomy. These TCRs come from a woman in her 70s with renal cell carcinoma.

DNA of the CDR3: TGTGCCAGCAGCGCCCTGACTAGCGGGGGTTTCACTGAGCAGTTCTTC. It yields the protein CASSALTSGGFTEQFF. The J gene is TRBJ2-1, the V gene TRBV9; TRBD2 matches at 12 bases. The germline CDR1 and CDR2 sequences are SGDLS and YYNGEE. V shed 3 bases and J 9 bases; nucleotides not matched to a gene: 10. The CDR3 has 16 amino acids.

The rearrangement uses TRBV30 and TRBJ2-3; 14 nucleotides line up with TRBD2. This CDR3 is built from 13 residues. V was clipped by 5 bases and J by 8 bases; unmatched bases: 3. Germline values: CDR1 GTSNPN, CDR2 SVGIG (reference sequence). The CDR3 nucleotides read TGTGCCTGGGGACTAGCGGGGGGTGGTACGCAGTATTTT. This encodes CAWGLAGGGTQYF.

This clone turned up a few times. V gene TRBV9 combines with J gene TRBJ2-3; D possibly uses TRBD1 or TRBD2 (6 bases each). Looked up from germline, CDR1 is SGDLS and CDR2 is YYNGEE. This CDR3 has 14 amino acids. Trimming took 4 bases from V and 6 from J, leaving 15 bases between them. This chain's CDR3 is CASSIGTGADTQYF. CDR3 DNA sequence: TGTGCCAGCAGCATTGGAACGGGGGCGGATACGCAGTATTTT.

The genes are TRBV9 and TRBJ2-1; 8 nucleotides line up with TRBD2. The CDR3 has 14 residues. Germline V gives CDR1 SGDLS, CDR2 YYNGEE. V was pared by 0 bases and J by 7 bases, with 3 bases of the junction left unmatched. The CDR3 sequence is CASSVGGLVNEQFF. CDR3 DNA: TGTGCCAGCAGCGTAGGGGGACTAGTGAATGAGCAGTTCTTC. The variable domain in full, completed from reference TRBV9 and TRBJ2-1, reads DSGVTQTPKHLITATGQRVTLRCSPRSGDLSVYWYQQSLDQGLQFLIQYYNGEERAKGNILERFSAQQFPDLHSELNLSSLELGDSALYFCASSVGGLVNEQFFGPGTRLTVL.

The CDR3 loop is CASSPGQGNEQFF. The DNA of the CDR3 is TGTGCCAGCAGCCCAGGGCAGGGCAATGAGCAGTTCTTC. The chain has TRBV6-5 and TRBJ2-1; TRBD1 is a possible D gene (5 bases). The CDR3 has 13 amino acids. Germline CDR1 reads MNHEY; CDR2 reads SVGAGI. Trimming stripped 6 bases from V and 6 bases from J, with 12 bases between.

V usage is TRBV11-3 and J usage is TRBJ1-1; maybe TRBD1 (5 bases). Germline V gene lookup returns CDR1 SGHNT and CDR2 YENEEA. The CDR3 totals 12 residues. Trimming stripped 3 bases from V and 5 bases from J, with 7 bases between. The DNA of the CDR3 is TGTGCCAGCAGCTTCCGGACAACTGAAGCTTTCTTT. It yields the protein CASSFRTTEAFF.

The chain employs TRBV7-6 and TRBJ2-7; a weak D match, TRBD1 (5 bases). The CDR3 is made up of 14 amino acids. Germline CDR1 and CDR2: SGHVS and FNYEAQ. V gave up 3 bases and J gave up 2 bases, with 11 bases separating them. The CDR3 nucleotides are TGTGCCAGCAGCTTTAAAGACAGAGCCTACGAGCAGTACTTC. This gives the protein CASSFKDRAYEQYF. Using reference TRBV7-6 and TRBJ2-7 for the parts outside the CDR3, the full variable domain is GAGVSQSPRYKVTKRGQDVALRCDPISGHVSLYWYRQALGQGPEFLTYFNYEAQQDKSGLPNDRFSAERPEGSISTLTIQRTEQRDSAMYRCASSFKDRAYEQYFGPGTRLTVT.

V gene TRBV30 combines with J gene TRBJ1-3; D gene uncertain. The CDR3 has 10 residues. Germline lookup yields CDR1 GTSNPN and CDR2 SVGIG (reference sequence). The V gene lost 1 base and the J gene lost 5 bases, with 0 bases spanning the gap. The CDR3 sequence is CAWSGNTIYF. In DNA, the CDR3 is TGTGCCTGGAGTGGAAACACCATATATTTT.

The V and J genes are TRBV30 and TRBJ1-1, with TRBD1 matching 9 bases. The CDR3 loop spans 15 amino acids. The ends lost 0 bases at V and 4 bases at J; junction bases unmatched: 6. The V gene's germline CDR1 is GTSNPN and CDR2 SVGIG (reference sequence). CDR3 DNA sequence: TGTGCCTGGAGTGTACACGCGACAGGGGGCACTGAAGCTTTCTTT. The encoded protein is CAWSVHATGGTEAFF.

The chain joins TRBV6-1 to TRBJ2-2; D gene ambiguous. The CDR3 extends over 15 amino acids. CDR1 is MNHNS, CDR2 SASEGT, per germline. V was clipped by 3 bases and J by 4 bases, with 12 bases between them. CDR3 amino acids: CASSDPSSSTGELFF. CDR3 bases: TGTGCCAGCAGTGACCCATCCTCAAGCACCGGGGAGCTGTTTTTT.

This chain uses TRBV5-1 with TRBJ2-1, with D possibly being TRBD1 (6 bases). Germline CDR1 reads SGHRS; CDR2 reads YFSETQ. The CDR3 loop spans 12 amino acids. The germline V and J ends were trimmed by 9 bases and 4 bases, with 11 bases remaining between them. CDR3 residues: CATKDSYNEQFF. The CDR3 DNA is TGCGCCACCAAGGACAGTTACAATGAGCAGTTCTTC. Filled out from reference TRBV5-1 and TRBJ2-1, the complete variable domain reads KAGVTQTPRYLIKTRGQQVTLSCSPISGHRSVSWYQQTPGQGLQFLFEYFSETQRNKGNFPGRFSGRQFSNSRSEMNVSTLELGDSALYLCATKDSYNEQFFGPGTRLTVL.

This sequence joins TRBV10-3 and TRBJ2-1; D is possibly TRBD2 (6 bases). The CDR3 totals 16 residues. Trimming shortened V by 0 bases and J by 3 bases, and 12 bases separated the two germline ends. Germline CDR1 ENHRY, CDR2 SYGVKD. Written as DNA, the CDR3 is TGTGCCATCAGTGAGTCGACTAGGACGGACTACAATGAGCAGTTCTTC. This translates into CAISESTRTDYNEQFF.

J is TRBJ2-5 and V is TRBV30; the match to TRBD1 covers 10 bases. CDR3 length equals 14 residues. The V segment lost 3 bases and the J segment 1 base; nucleotides outside the gene matches: 2. CDR1 is GTSNPN, CDR2 SVGIG, per germline (reference sequence). As DNA, the CDR3 is TGTGCCTGGAGGGGACAGGGGACCCAAGAGACCCAGTACTTC. Translated: CAWRGQGTQETQYF.

The V gene is TRBV5-4, the J gene TRBJ2-7; 8 nucleotides agree with TRBD1. CDR1 and CDR2 from the germline V gene are SGHNT and YYREEE (reference sequence). The J segment lost 6 bases and the V segment lost 3 bases, leaving 2 bases of the junction unmatched. This CDR3 contains 12 residues. The DNA of the CDR3 is TGTGCCAGCAGCTCCAGGGGGCGCGAGCAGTACTTC. It specifies CASSSRGREQYF.

The chain links TRBV5-4 to TRBJ1-1; the D is unclear. This CDR3 comprises 14 residues. Germline V lookup: CDR1 SGHNT, CDR2 YYREEE (reference sequence). Trimming shortened V by 0 bases and J by 0 bases, and 6 bases separated the two germline ends. CDR3 in DNA: TGTGCCAGCAGCTTGGACCTGGTGAACACTGAAGCTTTCTTT. This gives the protein CASSLDLVNTEAFF.

This clone was recorded a few times. The chain combines TRBV7-9 with TRBJ1-2, with 8 bases fitting TRBD1. J lost 4 bases, V lost 5 bases, and 3 bases had no gene match. CDR1 is SEHNR and CDR2 is FQNEAQ in the germline V gene (reference sequence). The CDR3 has 13 amino acids. CDR3 nucleotide sequence: TGTGCCAGCAGCCCCGGGACAGGCTATGGCTACACCTTC. This gives the protein CASSPGTGYGYTF.

The CDR3 is CASSFSGGAYEQYF. The CDR3 bases are TGTGCCAGCAGCTTTAGCGGGGGGGCTTACGAGCAGTACTTC. The rearrangement links TRBV7-9 to TRBJ2-7; 11 nucleotides line up with TRBD2. The CDR3 covers 14 residues. Trimming removed 3 bases from V and 4 bases from J; junction bases left unmatched: 2. CDR1 and CDR2 (germline): SEHNR, FQNEAQ (reference sequence). Complete variable domain (other parts from reference TRBV7-9 and TRBJ2-7): DTGVSQNPRHKITKRGQNVTFRCDPISEHNRLYWYRQTLGQGPEFLTYFQNEAQLEKSRLLSDRFSAERPKGSFSTLEIQRTEQGDSAMYLCASSFSGGAYEQYFGPGTRLTVT.

V usage is TRBV5-1 and J usage is TRBJ2-5; D might be TRBD1 or TRBD2, each matching 5 bases. V was clipped by 5 bases and J by 5 bases, with 19 bases between them. This CDR3 spans 15 amino acids. Germline-derived CDR1 and CDR2 are SGHRS and YFSETQ. As DNA, the CDR3 is TGCGCCAGCAGTAGTTTTACAGGAGGCGGGGAGACCCAGTACTTC. Protein product: CASSSFTGGGETQYF.

This clone was detected once. The V call is TRBV6-5, the J call TRBJ1-3; D remains unclear. Trimming pared 6 bases from V and 2 bases from J, leaving 8 bases between. This CDR3 is built from 13 residues. CDR1 and CDR2 from the germline V gene are MNHEY and SVGAGI. CDR3 in amino acids: CASSRSPGNTIYF. CDR3 nucleotides: TGTGCCAGCAGCAGGTCCCCTGGAAACACCATATATTTT.

This clone has just a few counts. This sequence joins TRBV7-8 and TRBJ1-4; 7 bases are shared with TRBD1. The length of the CDR3 is 13 residues. V shed 8 bases, J shed 4 bases, and the junction held 4 bases outside the gene matches. CDR1 is SGHVS, CDR2 FQNEAQ, per germline. This CDR3 is CASGGQLNEKLFF. Written as DNA, the CDR3 is TGTGCCAGCGGGGGACAGCTTAATGAAAAACTGTTTTTT.

This chain uses TRBV19 with TRBJ2-7, with 11 bases identical to TRBD1. Germline-derived CDR1 and CDR2 are LNHDA and SQIVND (reference sequence). CDR3 length: 15 amino acids. V shed 1 base, J shed 3 bases, and the junction held 2 bases outside the gene matches. CDR3 sequence: CASSIAGTGGYEQYF. CDR3 coding DNA: TGTGCCAGTAGTATAGCCGGGACAGGGGGCTACGAGCAGTACTTC.